Presented here are 15 T cell receptor beta chains from one specimen sequenced in a study of blood T cell repertoires in COVID-19 (TCRdb year 2020). The library was produced with the immunoSEQ multiplex PCR assay. The source is immuneACCESS, and TCRdb retained only in-frame sequences with V and J called. Part of the clones is not carried over; for the studies checked, unresolved V genes explain less than half of this, and the remainder is unexplained. A total of approximately 140,000 clones appear in this sample, about 85% of them only once. Jointly, the top ten make up about 4% of the sample. The sequenced material came from peripheral blood. Source of these receptors: a woman aged 60 to 75 with active or convalescent COVID-19.

J is TRBJ2-5 and V is TRBV3-1 (or the pseudogene TRBV3-2); D perhaps matches TRBD1 (6 bases). V gave up 6 bases and J gave up 5 bases, with 10 bases separating them. CDR3 length: 12 amino acids. Per germline, CDR1 LGHDT and CDR2 YNNKEL (reference sequence). CDR3 loop: CASRQGGETQYF. The DNA of the CDR3 is TGTGCCAGCAGACAGGGTGGCGAGACCCAGTACTTC.

A single count supports this clone. CDR3 sequence reads: CASSLGGEQYF. CDR3 DNA: TGTGCCAGCAGTTTAGGAGGCGAGCAGTACTTC. The V gene is TRBV12-3 or TRBV12-4, the J gene TRBJ2-7; D call uncertain. This CDR3 is 11 amino acids long. The germline V and J ends were trimmed by 1 base and 6 bases, with 4 bases remaining between them.

The chain uses TRBV30 and TRBJ2-3; 9 bases match TRBD2. The CDR3 is made up of 17 amino acids. The V segment lost 2 bases and the J segment 2 bases; nucleotides outside the gene matches: 11. Germline V gene lookup returns CDR1 GTSNPN and CDR2 SVGIG (reference sequence). The CDR3 loop reads CAWSRGASGDITDTQYF. The CDR3 DNA sequence: TGTGCCTGGAGTAGGGGGGCTAGCGGGGATATCACAGATACGCAGTATTTT.

The chain recombines TRBV11-2 with TRBJ1-2, with 11 bases aligning to TRBD1. Germline trimming cut 5 bases from V and 7 bases from J; bases unmatched to any gene: 6. CDR3 length equals 14 residues. Germline lookup yields CDR1 SGHAT and CDR2 FQNNGV. CDR3 sequence: CASSRTGGASGYTF. The CDR3 DNA reads as TGTGCCAGCAGCCGGACAGGGGGCGCGTCTGGCTACACCTTC.

This chain joins TRBV6-6 and TRBJ2-2, with D perhaps TRBD2 (5 bases). The germline V gene has CDR1 MNHNY and CDR2 SVGAGI (reference sequence). V was clipped by 2 bases and J by 5 bases, with 9 bases between them. The CDR3 has 14 residues. For the CDR3, the DNA is TGTGCCAGCAGTTACGTCGGGGAAACCGGGGAGCTGTTTTTT. Encoded protein: CASSYVGETGELFF.

The chain joins TRBV6-6 to TRBJ2-7; TRBD1 aligns across 10 bases. The ends lost 6 bases at V and 2 bases at J; junction bases unmatched: 7. Germline V gives CDR1 MNHNY, CDR2 SVGAGI (reference sequence). CDR3 length: 15 residues. The CDR3 DNA follows: TGTGCCAGCAGCATCGGGACAGGGGTGACCTACGAGCAGTACTTC. Protein sequence: CASSIGTGVTYEQYF.

This clone appeared once. The chain uses TRBV6-5 and TRBJ2-5; 12 positions match TRBD2. Germline CDR1 is MNHEY and CDR2 is SVGAGI. The V gene end was trimmed by 6 bases and the J gene end by 1 base; junction bases not matched to a gene: 3. The CDR3 runs 15 residues. The CDR3 spells CASRTLAGGQETQYF. The CDR3 DNA reads as TGTGCCAGCAGAACACTAGCGGGGGGCCAAGAGACCCAGTACTTC.

The rearrangement joins TRBV7-9 to TRBJ2-1; D call uncertain. The V end lost 6 bases, the J end lost 0 bases, and 12 bases lay between the germline ends. The germline gives CDR1 SEHNR, CDR2 FQNEAQ (reference sequence). The CDR3 contains 15 residues. The CDR3 coding sequence is TGTGCCAGCAGTGAGACTGGTAGCTCCTACAATGAGCAGTTCTTC. Translating gives CASSETGSSYNEQFF.

This chain connects TRBV12-3 or TRBV12-4 to TRBJ1-1; 9 nucleotides agree with TRBD1. The length of the CDR3 is 11 residues. With V trimmed by 6 bases and J by 11 bases, 4 bases remained unmatched. The DNA of the CDR3 is TGTGCCAGCAGAAGGACAGGGGATGCTTTCTTT. The encoded protein is CASRRTGDAFF.

This clone was picked up a small number of times. V gene TRBV24-1 combines with J gene TRBJ1-4, with 7 bases lining up with TRBD1. In germline, CDR1 is KGHDR, CDR2 SFDVKD. Trimming cost V 9 bases and J 6 bases; bases outside gene matches: 18. CDR3 size: 17 residues. The CDR3 loop is CATPHQDRMVRHEKLFF. In DNA form, the CDR3 reads TGTGCCACCCCCCACCAGGACAGGATGGTAAGGCATGAAAAACTGTTTTTT.

The rearrangement joins TRBV5-6 to TRBJ2-7, with 8 bases lining up with TRBD1. CDR1 is SGHDT, CDR2 YYEEEE, per germline. V trimming: 4 bases; J trimming: 6 bases; junction bases outside the gene matches: 9. This CDR3 contains 14 residues. CDR3: CASSRADRVSEQYF. CDR3 sequence (DNA): TGTGCCAGCAGCAGGGCGGACAGGGTGTCCGAGCAGTACTTC.

The chain uses TRBV3-1 (or the pseudogene TRBV3-2) and TRBJ2-7; no clear D. This CDR3 is 15 amino acids long. CDR1 and CDR2 from the germline V gene are LGHDT and YNNKEL (reference sequence). With 4 bases removed from V and 5 bases from J, the gap between germline ends came to 18 bases. Written as DNA, the CDR3 is TGTGCCAGCAGCCCGCCCCCGACGGGTCCTAACGAGCAGTACTTC. Translating it yields CASSPPPTGPNEQYF.

A few counts support this clone. The V call is TRBV3-1 (or the pseudogene TRBV3-2), the J call TRBJ2-5; D not resolved. With 5 bases removed from V and 4 bases from J, the gap between germline ends came to 11 bases. The CDR3 loop spans 13 amino acids. Germline V gene sequence: CDR1 LGHDT, CDR2 YNNKEL (reference sequence). As DNA, the CDR3 is TGTGCCAGCAGCTCCTTCGGAGCAGAGACCCAGTACTTC. This gives the protein CASSSFGAETQYF.

The J gene is TRBJ1-5, the V gene TRBV2; a weak D match, TRBD1 (6 bases). V lost 0 bases and J lost 4, with 13 bases in between. Per germline, CDR1 SNHLY and CDR2 FYNNEI. This CDR3 comprises 16 residues. This CDR3 is CASSEARGGANQPQHF. The CDR3 DNA reads TGTGCCAGCAGTGAAGCGCGGGGGGGCGCGAATCAGCCCCAGCATTTT.

Written as DNA, the CDR3 is TGTGCCAGCAGCCCCGGTGCTAACCAAGAGACCCAGTACTTC. It yields the protein CASSPGANQETQYF. V is TRBV5-5 and J is TRBJ2-5, with D uncertain. The CDR3 spans 14 residues. V lost 4 bases and J lost 0, with 10 bases in between. The germline gives CDR1 SGHKS, CDR2 YYEKEE (reference sequence).